The clone carrying this T cell receptor (beta chain) has only one observation. Here immunoSEQ multiplex PCR was the method, and the copy in TCRdb shows in-frame clones only, minus some. The repertoire holds roughly 1,000,000 clones, with approximately 78% as singletons. Germline values: CDR1 ENHRY, CDR2 SYGVKD. CDR3 length: 14 residues. V was trimmed by 10 bases and J by 1 base, leaving 16 bases between them. The entry originates in a study of shared clonotypes between healthy human individuals. The source of this sequence is a man younger than 35 in good health. Some clones in this sample may be carry-over from other donors' samples. Sequencing used memory CD4+ T cells from PBMCs. The subset is: CD45RA-negative fraction. The chain employs TRBV10-3 and TRBJ1-1, with a weak D call TRBD1 (6 bases). CDR3 amino acids: CATKPPGQNTEAFF. The DNA for the CDR3 is TGTGCCACCAAGCCACCGGGACAGAACACTGAAGCTTTCTTT.